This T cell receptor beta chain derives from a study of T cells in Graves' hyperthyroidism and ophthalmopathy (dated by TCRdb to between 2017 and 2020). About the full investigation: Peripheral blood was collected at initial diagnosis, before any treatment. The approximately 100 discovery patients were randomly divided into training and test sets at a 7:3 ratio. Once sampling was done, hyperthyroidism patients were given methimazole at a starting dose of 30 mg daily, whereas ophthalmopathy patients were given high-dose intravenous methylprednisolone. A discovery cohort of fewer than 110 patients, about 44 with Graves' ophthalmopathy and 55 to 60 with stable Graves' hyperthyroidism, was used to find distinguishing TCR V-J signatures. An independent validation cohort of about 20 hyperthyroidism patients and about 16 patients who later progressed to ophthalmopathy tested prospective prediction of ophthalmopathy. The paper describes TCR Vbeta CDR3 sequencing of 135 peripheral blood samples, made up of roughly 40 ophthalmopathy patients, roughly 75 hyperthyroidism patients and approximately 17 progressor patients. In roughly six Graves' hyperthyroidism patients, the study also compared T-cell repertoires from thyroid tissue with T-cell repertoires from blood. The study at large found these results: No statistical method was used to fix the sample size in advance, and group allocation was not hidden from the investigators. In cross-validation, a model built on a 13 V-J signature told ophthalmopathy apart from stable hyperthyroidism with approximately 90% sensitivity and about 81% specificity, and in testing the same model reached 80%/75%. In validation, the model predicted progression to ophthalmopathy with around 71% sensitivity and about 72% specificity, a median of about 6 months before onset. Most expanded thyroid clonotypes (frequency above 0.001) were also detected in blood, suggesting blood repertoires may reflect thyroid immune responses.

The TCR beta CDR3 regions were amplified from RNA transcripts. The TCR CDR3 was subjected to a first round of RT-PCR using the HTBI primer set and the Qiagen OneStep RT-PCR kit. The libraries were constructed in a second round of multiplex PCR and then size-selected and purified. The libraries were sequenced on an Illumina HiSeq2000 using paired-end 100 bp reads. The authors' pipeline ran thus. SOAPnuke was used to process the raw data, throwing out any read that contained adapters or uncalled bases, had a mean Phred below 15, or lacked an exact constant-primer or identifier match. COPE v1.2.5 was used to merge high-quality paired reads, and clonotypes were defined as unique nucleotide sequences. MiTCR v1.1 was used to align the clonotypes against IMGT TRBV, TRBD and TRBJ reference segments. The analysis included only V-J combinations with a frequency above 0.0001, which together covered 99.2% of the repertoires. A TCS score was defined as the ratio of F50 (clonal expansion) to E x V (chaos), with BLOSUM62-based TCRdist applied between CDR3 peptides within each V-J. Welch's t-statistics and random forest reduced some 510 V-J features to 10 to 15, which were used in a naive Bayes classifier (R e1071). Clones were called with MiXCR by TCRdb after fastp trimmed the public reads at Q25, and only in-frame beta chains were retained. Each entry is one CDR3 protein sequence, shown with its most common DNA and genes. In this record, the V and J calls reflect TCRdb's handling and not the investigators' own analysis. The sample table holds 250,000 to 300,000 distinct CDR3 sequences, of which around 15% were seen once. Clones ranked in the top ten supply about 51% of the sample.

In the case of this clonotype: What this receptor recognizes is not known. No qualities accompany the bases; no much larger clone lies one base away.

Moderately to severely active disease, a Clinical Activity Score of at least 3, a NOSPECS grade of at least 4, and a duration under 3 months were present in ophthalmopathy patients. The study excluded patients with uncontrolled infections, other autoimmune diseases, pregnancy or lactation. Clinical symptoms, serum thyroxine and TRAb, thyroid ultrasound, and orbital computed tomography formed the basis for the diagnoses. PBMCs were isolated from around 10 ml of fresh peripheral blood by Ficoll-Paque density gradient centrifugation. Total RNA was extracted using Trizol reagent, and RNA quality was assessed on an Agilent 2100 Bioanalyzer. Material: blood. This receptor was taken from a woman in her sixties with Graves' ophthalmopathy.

The DNA reads TGTGCCAGCAGCCAAGCTCTTAATTCACCCCTCCACTTT. This gives the protein CASSQALNSPLHF. Recombination linked TRBV3-1 to TRBJ1-6; no confident D gene assignment can be made. At the junction V is shortened by 1 base and J by 6 bases, with 4 bases in between. The CDR3 runs 13 residues from the cysteine to the phenylalanine. Of the read, only the CDR3 DNA is kept; its 39 bases are in frame from base 1. The germline V gene (reference sequence) provides CDR1 LGHDT and CDR2 YNNKEL.